This is a list of T cell receptor beta chains from one sample in a study of shared clonotypes between healthy human individuals. The data were produced by immunoSEQ multiplex PCR, yet TCRdb's version contains in-frame clones alone and is incomplete. The sample contains roughly 300,000 clones, around nine tenths of which appear only once. Sequencing was done on a sample of memory CD8+ T cells sorted from blood. The source of these receptors is a man in his late teens or twenties in good health. The CDR3 runs from the conserved cysteine through the conserved F or W. The order of the fields is clone size, D gene, V gene, J gene, CDR3 DNA, CDR3 protein. A D gene is named only where the DNA matches it firmly. Size tells how often a clone was seen (once, few, many) or the class of an expanded clone, and some rows leave it out.

size: .
D: .
V: TRBV7-2
J: TRBJ1-1
DNA: TGTGCCAGCAGCTTAGGGTCGGAATACACTGAAGCTTTCTTT
CDR3: CASSLGSEYTEAFF

size: few
D: .
V: TRBV4-3
J: TRBJ2-3
DNA: TGCGCCAGCAGCCAAGTAGACGCTAGCACAGATACGCAGTATTTT
CDR3: CASSQVDASTDTQYF

size: few
D: .
V: TRBV27
J: TRBJ2-1
DNA: TGTGCCAGCAGTACCCTTGGGGTCTACAATGAGCAGTTCTTC
CDR3: CASSTLGVYNEQFF

size: .
D: .
V: TRBV7-2
J: TRBJ2-7
DNA: TGTGCCAGCAGCTTAGTGGCTAGCGACGTATCCCACACCAAGGAGCAGTACTTC
CDR3: CASSLVASDVSHTKEQYF

size: .
D: TRBD2
V: TRBV9
J: TRBJ2-1
DNA: TGTGCCAGCAGCGTAGGCGGTAGCGGGGTAAATGAGCAGTTCTTC
CDR3: CASSVGGSGVNEQFF

size: .
D: .
V: TRBV10-3
J: TRBJ2-7
DNA: TGTGCCGCCAGAGGGAAGGACTACGAGCAGTACTTC
CDR3: CAARGKDYEQYF

size: .
D: .
V: TRBV11-2
J: TRBJ2-2
DNA: TGTGCCAGCAGCTTATATAGAACCGGGGAGCTGTTTTTT
CDR3: CASSLYRTGELFF

size: .
D: .
V: TRBV2
J: TRBJ1-6
DNA: TGTGCCAGCAGTGAATTTACGGGGGAGAGTTCACCCCTCCACTTT
CDR3: CASSEFTGESSPLHF

size: .
D: .
V: TRBV5-6
J: TRBJ1-6
DNA: TGTGCCAGCAGCTCATTCTCTCTCAGCTCCTATAATTCACCCCTCCACTTT
CDR3: CASSSFSLSSYNSPLHF

size: .
D: .
V: TRBV28
J: TRBJ1-5
DNA: TGTGCCAGCAGTCCCGTCCCGGAGTACCAAAATCAGCCCCAGCATTTT
CDR3: CASSPVPEYQNQPQHF

size: .
D: .
V: TRBV6-1
J: TRBJ1-1
DNA: TGTGCCAGCAGTGAAGGGAGGTTATCGGCTGAAGCTTTCTTT
CDR3: CASSEGRLSAEAFF

size: .
D: .
V: TRBV30
J: TRBJ1-6
DNA: TGTGCCTGGAGGGGGGGGAACTATAATTCACCCCTCCACTTT
CDR3: CAWRGGNYNSPLHF

size: .
D: .
V: TRBV7-9
J: TRBJ1-3
DNA: TGTGCCAGCAGCTCTAGGGACTCTGGAAACACCATATATTTT
CDR3: CASSSRDSGNTIYF

size: .
D: .
V: TRBV4-3
J: TRBJ2-1
DNA: TGCGCCAGCAGCCCTTTGAGCTCCTACAATGAGCAGTTCTTC
CDR3: CASSPLSSYNEQFF

size: .
D: TRBD1
V: TRBV4-3
J: TRBJ2-5
DNA: TGCGCCAGCAGCCTCCGGACAGGGGGGCAAGAGACCCAGTACTTC
CDR3: CASSLRTGGQETQYF

size: .
D: .
V: TRBV5-6
J: TRBJ2-1
DNA: TGTGCCAGCAGTTTGGGCTCCTACAATGAGCAGTTCTTC
CDR3: CASSLGSYNEQFF

size: .
D: .
V: TRBV7-9
J: TRBJ2-7
DNA: TGTGCCAGCAGCTCTAGCTTAGTCCCCTACGAGCAGTACTTC
CDR3: CASSSSLVPYEQYF

size: .
D: TRBD1
V: TRBV11-2
J: TRBJ2-7
DNA: TGTGCCAGCAGCTTAGATCGGGGGACCAGGGGGCCCCACGAGCAGTACTTC
CDR3: CASSLDRGTRGPHEQYF

size: .
D: TRBD1
V: TRBV5-4
J: TRBJ1-2
DNA: TGTGCCAGCAGCTTAAGGACAGGGGGGGTCTATGGCTACACCTTC
CDR3: CASSLRTGGVYGYTF

size: .
D: TRBD1
V: TRBV30
J: TRBJ1-2
DNA: TGTGCCTGGAGTACACCTGACAGGGGGTTCTATGGCTACACCTTC
CDR3: CAWSTPDRGFYGYTF

size: .
D: TRBD1
V: TRBV6-1
J: TRBJ1-5
DNA: TGTGCCACTGGGACAGCTTTGCAACAGCCCCAGCATTTT
CDR3: CATGTALQQPQHF

size: .
D: TRBD2
V: TRBV27
J: TRBJ2-1
DNA: TGTGCCAGCAGGTTAGCGGGGCGTTACAATGAGCAGTTCTTC
CDR3: CASRLAGRYNEQFF

size: .
D: .
V: TRBV18
J: TRBJ2-3
DNA: TGTGCCAGCTCACCACCTGGGTCCCGGCCAGATACGCAGTATTTT
CDR3: CASSPPGSRPDTQYF

size: .
D: TRBD1
V: TRBV9
J: TRBJ2-7
DNA: TGTGCCAGCATCAAGGTCGGGACAGGGTACGAGCAGTACTTC
CDR3: CASIKVGTGYEQYF

size: .
D: .
V: TRBV4-3
J: TRBJ2-1
DNA: TGCGCCAGCAGCCAAGATCCCTACAATGAGCAGTTCTTC
CDR3: CASSQDPYNEQFF

size: many
D: TRBD1
V: TRBV27
J: TRBJ2-7
DNA: TGTGCCAGCAGTTCACAGGGGGCCTACGAGCAGTACTTC
CDR3: CASSSQGAYEQYF

size: .
D: .
V: TRBV11-3
J: TRBJ2-7
DNA: TGTGCCAGCAGCTTACGGGACTCCTACGAGCAGTACTTC
CDR3: CASSLRDSYEQYF

size: once
D: .
V: TRBV6-5
J: TRBJ2-2
DNA: TGTGCCAGCAGTTACGCAACAGATTCGAACACCGGGGAGCTGTTTTTT
CDR3: CASSYATDSNTGELFF

size: .
D: .
V: TRBV9
J: TRBJ1-1
DNA: TGTGCCAGCAGCCCCATCCTCCGGGTGGAGGTCACTGAAGCTTTCTTT
CDR3: CASSPILRVEVTEAFF

size: .
D: TRBD2
V: TRBV27
J: TRBJ2-3
DNA: TGTGCCAGCAGTCATGGGACTAGCGGGGGGGCCGATACGCAGTATTTT
CDR3: CASSHGTSGGADTQYF

size: .
D: .
V: TRBV4-1
J: TRBJ1-2
DNA: TGCGCCAGCAGCCAAGAGGGCGTGAGGGTTCTGTATGGCTACACCTTC
CDR3: CASSQEGVRVLYGYTF

size: .
D: .
V: TRBV2
J: TRBJ2-2
DNA: TGTGCCAGCAGTGTACTTGACACCGGGGAGCTGTTTTTT
CDR3: CASSVLDTGELFF

size: .
D: .
V: TRBV11-3
J: TRBJ2-2
DNA: TGTGCCAGCAGCTTAGTGTGGTTGACTATCGCCGGGGAGCTGTTTTTT
CDR3: CASSLVWLTIAGELFF

size: .
D: .
V: TRBV5-4
J: TRBJ2-7
DNA: TGTGCCAGCAGCTTGAACAGATACGAGCAGTACTTC
CDR3: CASSLNRYEQYF

size: .
D: .
V: TRBV6-6
J: TRBJ1-1
DNA: TGTGCCAGCAGTCGACCCATGAACACTGAAGCTTTCTTT
CDR3: CASSRPMNTEAFF

size: once
D: .
V: TRBV9
J: TRBJ1-2
DNA: TGTGCCAGCAGCGTAGCTAATGAAGGGGTGGATGGCTACACCTTC
CDR3: CASSVANEGVDGYTF

size: .
D: .
V: TRBV11-2
J: TRBJ1-2
DNA: TGTGCCAGCAGCTCAGTCAGGGGTCGCCGGAACTATGGCTACACCTTC
CDR3: CASSSVRGRRNYGYTF

size: .
D: .
V: TRBV10-2
J: TRBJ2-7
DNA: TGCGCCAGTGGTAAGGGGTACTACGAGCAGTACTTC
CDR3: CASGKGYYEQYF

size: .
D: .
V: TRBV27
J: TRBJ2-1
DNA: TGTGCCAGCAGTTTAGCTGGGATAAGGTTATACAATGAGCAGTTCTTC
CDR3: CASSLAGIRLYNEQFF

size: .
D: .
V: TRBV10-1
J: TRBJ2-7
DNA: TGCGCCAGCAGTCCCTCTTACGAGCAGTACTTC
CDR3: CASSPSYEQYF